The 4 T cell receptor beta chains below were found in one sample sequenced in a study of T cell changes during pregnancy in multiple sclerosis. TCRdb's copy holds only in-frame clones and misses some; the assay was immunoSEQ multiplex PCR. Counted here are some 44,000 clones, about 90% occurring once; the ten biggest clones make up 0.4% to 0.55%. Sequencing was performed on CD4+ T cells from peripheral blood mononuclear cells, taken in the third trimester of pregnancy. The receptor set was obtained from a female donor with multiple sclerosis, enrolled in a pregnancy study.

Concerning this clone: The same CDR3 can be traced to other DNA sequences in this sample. The V call is TRBV7-3, the J call TRBJ2-2, with D unresolved. V was cut by 5 bases and J by 4 bases, with 5 bases left in between. Germline CDR1 and CDR2: SGHTA and FQGTGA. This CDR3 spans 12 amino acids. The CDR3: CASSTSTGELFF. CDR3 bases: TGTGCCAGCAGCACAAGCACCGGGGAGCTGTTTTTT.

The V gene is TRBV7-9, the J gene TRBJ2-1; 8 bases match TRBD1. The V gene end was trimmed by 0 bases and the J gene end by 3 bases; junction bases not matched to a gene: 7. This CDR3 region has 17 residues. Germline lookup yields CDR1 SEHNR and CDR2 FQNEAQ (reference sequence). The CDR3 DNA sequence: TGTGCCAGCAGCTTAGCGCCCCAGGGGGCCGTCTACAATGAGCAGTTCTTC. Its protein product is CASSLAPQGAVYNEQFF.

J is TRBJ2-5 and V is TRBV11-3; TRBD2 agrees at 9 bases. CDR1 is SGHNT, CDR2 YENEEA, per germline. The J segment lost 0 bases and the V segment lost 4 bases, leaving 6 bases of the junction unmatched. The CDR3 runs 16 residues. This chain's CDR3 is CASSSPAGGDQETQYF. CDR3 DNA sequence: TGTGCCAGCAGCTCTCCAGCGGGAGGAGACCAAGAGACCCAGTACTTC. Full variable domain (remainder filled in from reference TRBV11-3 and TRBJ2-5): EAGVVQSPRYKIIEKKQPVAFWCNPISGHNTLYWYLQNLGQGPELLIRYENEEAVDDSQLPKDRFSAERLKGVDSTLKIQPAELGDSAVYLCASSSPAGGDQETQYFGPGTRLLVL.

The rearrangement uses TRBV21-1 and TRBJ1-2; the table's D call of TRBD1 was not tested on the DNA. TRBV21-1 is reported as a pseudogene. This CDR3 comprises 16 residues. The CDR3 region has the DNA TGTGCCAGCAGCAAAGCAACTCAGGGTGTCTCTTGTGGCTACACCTTC. Residues: CASSKATQGVSCGYTF.